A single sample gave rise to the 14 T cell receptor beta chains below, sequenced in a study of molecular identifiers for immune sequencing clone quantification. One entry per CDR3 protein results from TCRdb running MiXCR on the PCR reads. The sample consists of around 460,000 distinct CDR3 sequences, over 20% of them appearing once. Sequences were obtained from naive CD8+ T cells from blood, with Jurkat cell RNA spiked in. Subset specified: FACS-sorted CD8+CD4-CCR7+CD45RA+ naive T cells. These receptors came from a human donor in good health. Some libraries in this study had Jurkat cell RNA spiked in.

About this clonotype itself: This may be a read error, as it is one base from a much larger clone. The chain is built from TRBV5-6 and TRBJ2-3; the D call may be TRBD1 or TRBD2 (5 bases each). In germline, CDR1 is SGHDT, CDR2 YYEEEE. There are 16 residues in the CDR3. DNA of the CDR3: TGTGCCAACAGCTTCCGGGACGTACTTAGCACAGATACGCAGTATTTT. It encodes CANSFRDVLSTDTQYF.

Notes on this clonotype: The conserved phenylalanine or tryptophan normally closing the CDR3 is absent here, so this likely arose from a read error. In nucleotides, the CDR3 is TGTGCCAGCAGCTTCGGCTTCATAGGGGCTAGCGAACCGCAAGAGACCCAGTACTCC. As protein: CASSFGFIGASEPQETQYS. The gene calls are TRBV7-9 and TRBJ2-5, with D tentatively TRBD2 (6 bases). This CDR3 contains 19 residues. Germline V gene lookup returns CDR1 SEHNR and CDR2 FQNEAQ (reference sequence). Between the trimmed V and J ends, which lost 3 bases and 2 bases, there was a span of 25 bases.

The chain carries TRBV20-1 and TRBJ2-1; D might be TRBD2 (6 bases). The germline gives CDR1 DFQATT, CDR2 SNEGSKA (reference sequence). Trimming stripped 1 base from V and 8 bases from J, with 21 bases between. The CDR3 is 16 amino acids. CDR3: CSARATRDSPNDEQFF. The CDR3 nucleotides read TGCAGTGCTAGAGCCACGCGGGACTCACCAAACGATGAGCAGTTCTTC.

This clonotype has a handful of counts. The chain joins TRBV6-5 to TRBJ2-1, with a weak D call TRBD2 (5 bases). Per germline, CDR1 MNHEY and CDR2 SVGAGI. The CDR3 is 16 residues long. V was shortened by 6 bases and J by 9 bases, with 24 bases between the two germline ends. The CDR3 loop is CASRGWRTGEGSEQFF. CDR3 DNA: TGTGCCAGCAGGGGGTGGCGGACGGGTGAGGGTAGTGAGCAGTTCTTC.

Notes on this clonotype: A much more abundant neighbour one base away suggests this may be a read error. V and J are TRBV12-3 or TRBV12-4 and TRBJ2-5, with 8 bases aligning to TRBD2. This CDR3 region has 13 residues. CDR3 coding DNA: TGTGCCAGCAGGGGACTAGAGGAAAAGACCCTGTACTTC. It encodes CASRGLEEKTLYF.

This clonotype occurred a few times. For the CDR3, the DNA is TGTGCCAGCAGTCCACCAACACAGAATGAGCAGTTCTTC. Translation: CASSPPTQNEQFF. The rearrangement uses TRBV6-5 and TRBJ2-1, with D unclear. CDR1 is MNHEY, CDR2 SVGAGI, per germline. Trimming shortened V by 5 bases and J by 7 bases, and 12 bases separated the two germline ends. The CDR3 contains 13 residues.

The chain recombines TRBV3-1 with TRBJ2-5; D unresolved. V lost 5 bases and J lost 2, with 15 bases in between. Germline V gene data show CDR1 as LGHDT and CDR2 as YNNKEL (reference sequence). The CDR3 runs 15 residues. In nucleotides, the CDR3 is TGTGCCAGCAGCTCTCTCCACAGCCATCAAGAGACCCAGTACTTC. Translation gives CASSSLHSHQETQYF.

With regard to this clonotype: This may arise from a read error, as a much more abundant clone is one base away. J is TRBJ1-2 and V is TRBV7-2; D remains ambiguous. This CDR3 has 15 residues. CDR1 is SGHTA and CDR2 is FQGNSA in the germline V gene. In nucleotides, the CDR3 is TGTGCCAGCAGCTTAGACGGGTCTACCAACTATGGCTGCACCTTC. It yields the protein CASSLDGSTNYGCTF.

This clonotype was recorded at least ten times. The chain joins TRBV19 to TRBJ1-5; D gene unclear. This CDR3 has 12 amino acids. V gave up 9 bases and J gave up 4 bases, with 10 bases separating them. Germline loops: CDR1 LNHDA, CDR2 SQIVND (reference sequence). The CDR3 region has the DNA TGTGCCAGCAGCGTAGGAAATCAGCCCCAGCATTTT. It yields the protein CASSVGNQPQHF.

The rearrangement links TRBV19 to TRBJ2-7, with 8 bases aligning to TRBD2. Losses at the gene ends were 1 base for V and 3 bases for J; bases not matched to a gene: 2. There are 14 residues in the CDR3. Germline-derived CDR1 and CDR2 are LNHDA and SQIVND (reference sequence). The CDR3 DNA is TGTGCCAGTAGTATAGCCGGGACTAGCTACGAGCAGTACTTC. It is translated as CASSIAGTSYEQYF.

The CDR3 DNA is TGCGCCAGCAGCCAACCATCTAGCACAGATACGCAGCATTTT. It codes for CASSQPSSTDTQHF. V usage is TRBV4-1 and J usage is TRBJ2-3; D gene ambiguous. The J call may be in error: the DNA end matches TRBJ1-5 better. Germline V gene lookup returns CDR1 MGHRA and CDR2 YSYEKL. The CDR3 covers 14 residues.

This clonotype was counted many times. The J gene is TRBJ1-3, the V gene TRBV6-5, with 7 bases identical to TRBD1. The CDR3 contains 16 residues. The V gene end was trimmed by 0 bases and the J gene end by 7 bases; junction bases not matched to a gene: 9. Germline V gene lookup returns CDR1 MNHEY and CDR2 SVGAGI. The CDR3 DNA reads TGTGCCAGCAGTTACTCCTGGGACAGCGTACGGAACACCATATATTTT. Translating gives CASSYSWDSVRNTIYF.

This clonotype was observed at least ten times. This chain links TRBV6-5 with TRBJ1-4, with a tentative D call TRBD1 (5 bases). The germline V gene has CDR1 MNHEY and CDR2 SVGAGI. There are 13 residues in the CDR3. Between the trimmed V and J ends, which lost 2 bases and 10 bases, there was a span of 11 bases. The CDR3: CASSYGTEGKLFF. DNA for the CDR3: TGTGCCAGCAGTTACGGGACCGAGGGAAAACTGTTTTTT.

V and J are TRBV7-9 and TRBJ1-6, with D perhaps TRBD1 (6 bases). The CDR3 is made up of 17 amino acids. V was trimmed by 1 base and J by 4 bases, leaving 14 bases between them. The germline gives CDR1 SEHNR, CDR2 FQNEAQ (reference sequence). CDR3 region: CASSLVSGDRYNSPLHF. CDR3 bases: TGTGCCAGCAGCTTAGTTTCAGGGGACCGGTATAATTCACCCCTCCACTTT.